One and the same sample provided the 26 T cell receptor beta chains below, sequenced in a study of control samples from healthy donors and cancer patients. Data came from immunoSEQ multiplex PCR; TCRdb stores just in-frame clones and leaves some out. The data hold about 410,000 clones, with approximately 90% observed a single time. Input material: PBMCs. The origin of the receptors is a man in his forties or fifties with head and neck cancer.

The CDR3 sequence: CASRLQGTVNSPLHF. In nucleotides, the CDR3 is TGTGCCAGCAGGTTACAGGGGACCGTTAATTCACCCCTCCACTTT. The gene calls are TRBV6-5 and TRBJ1-6; 7 bases are a match to TRBD1. V was pared by 6 bases and J by 6 bases, with 8 bases of the junction left unmatched. From germline, CDR1 is MNHEY and CDR2 SVGAGI. The CDR3 is made up of 15 amino acids.

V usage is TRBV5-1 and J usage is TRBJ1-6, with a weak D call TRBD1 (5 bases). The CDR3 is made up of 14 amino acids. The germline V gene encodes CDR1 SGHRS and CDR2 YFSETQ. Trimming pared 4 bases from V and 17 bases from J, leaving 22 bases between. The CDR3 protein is CASSLQGPGSVIHF. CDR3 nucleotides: TGCGCCAGCAGCCTGCAGGGTCCAGGGTCCGTCATCCACTTT. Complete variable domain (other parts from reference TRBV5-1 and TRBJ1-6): KAGVTQTPRYLIKTRGQQVTLSCSPISGHRSVSWYQQTPGQGLQFLFEYFSETQRNKGNFPGRFSGRQFSNSRSEMNVSTLELGDSALYLCASSLQGPGSVIHFGNGTRLTVT.

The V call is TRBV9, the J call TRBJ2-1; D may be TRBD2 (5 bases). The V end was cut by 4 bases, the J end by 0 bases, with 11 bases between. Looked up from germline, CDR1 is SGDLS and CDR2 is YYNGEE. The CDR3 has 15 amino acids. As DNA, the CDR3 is TGTGCCAGCAGCAAGACTACGAGCTCCTACAATGAGCAGTTCTTC. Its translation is CASSKTTSSYNEQFF. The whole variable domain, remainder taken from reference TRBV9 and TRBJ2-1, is DSGVTQTPKHLITATGQRVTLRCSPRSGDLSVYWYQQSLDQGLQFLIQYYNGEERAKGNILERFSAQQFPDLHSELNLSSLELGDSALYFCASSKTTSSYNEQFFGPGTRLTVL.

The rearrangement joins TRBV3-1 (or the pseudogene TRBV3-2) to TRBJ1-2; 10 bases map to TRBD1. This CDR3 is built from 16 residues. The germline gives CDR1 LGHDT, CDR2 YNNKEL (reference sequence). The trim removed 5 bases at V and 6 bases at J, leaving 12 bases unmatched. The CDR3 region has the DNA TGTGCCAGCAGCAAGAGGAGACAGGGGGCACAGGATGGCTACACCTTC. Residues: CASSKRRQGAQDGYTF.

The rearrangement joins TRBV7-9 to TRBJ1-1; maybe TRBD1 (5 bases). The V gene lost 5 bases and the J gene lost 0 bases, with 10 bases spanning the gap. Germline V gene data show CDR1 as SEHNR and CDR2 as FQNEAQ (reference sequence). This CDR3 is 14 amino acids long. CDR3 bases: TGTGCCAGCAGCCAGGACACGATGAACACTGAAGCTTTCTTT. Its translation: CASSQDTMNTEAFF.

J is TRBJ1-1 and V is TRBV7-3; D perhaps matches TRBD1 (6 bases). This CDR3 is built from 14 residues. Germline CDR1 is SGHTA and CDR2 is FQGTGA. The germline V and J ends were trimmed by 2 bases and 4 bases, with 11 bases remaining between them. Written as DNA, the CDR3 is TGTGCCAGCAGCTTAGAGGGGGGGACCACTGAAGCTTTCTTT. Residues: CASSLEGGTTEAFF.

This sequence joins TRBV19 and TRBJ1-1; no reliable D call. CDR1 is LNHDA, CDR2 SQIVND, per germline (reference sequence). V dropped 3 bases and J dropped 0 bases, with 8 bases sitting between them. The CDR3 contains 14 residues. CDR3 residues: CASSIWQMNTEAFF. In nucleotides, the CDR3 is TGTGCCAGTAGTATCTGGCAGATGAACACTGAAGCTTTCTTT.

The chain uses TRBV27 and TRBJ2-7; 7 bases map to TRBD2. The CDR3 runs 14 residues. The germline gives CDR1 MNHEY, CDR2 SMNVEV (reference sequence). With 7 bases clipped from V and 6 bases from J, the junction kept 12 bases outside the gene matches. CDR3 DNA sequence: TGTGCCAGCAACCCGGGACTATCCCCTGGCGAGCAGTACTTC. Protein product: CASNPGLSPGEQYF.

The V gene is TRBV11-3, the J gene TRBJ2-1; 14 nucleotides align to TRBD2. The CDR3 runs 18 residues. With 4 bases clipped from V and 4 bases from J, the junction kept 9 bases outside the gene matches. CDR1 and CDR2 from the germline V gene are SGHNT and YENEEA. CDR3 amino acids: CASSSGLAGAEGYNEQFF. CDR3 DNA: TGTGCCAGCAGCTCGGGACTAGCGGGGGCGGAGGGGTACAATGAGCAGTTCTTC.

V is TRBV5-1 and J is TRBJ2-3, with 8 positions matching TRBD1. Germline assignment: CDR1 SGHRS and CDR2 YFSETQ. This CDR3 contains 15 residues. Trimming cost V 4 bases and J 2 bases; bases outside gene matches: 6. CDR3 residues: CASSMTRGPTDTQYF. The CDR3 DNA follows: TGCGCCAGCAGCATGACCAGGGGGCCCACAGATACGCAGTATTTT.

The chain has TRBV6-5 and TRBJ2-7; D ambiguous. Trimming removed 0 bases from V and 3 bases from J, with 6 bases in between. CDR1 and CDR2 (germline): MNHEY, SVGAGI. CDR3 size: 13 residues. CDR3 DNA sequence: TGTGCCAGCAGTTACTCACAGAGCTACGAGCAGTACTTC. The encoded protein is CASSYSQSYEQYF.

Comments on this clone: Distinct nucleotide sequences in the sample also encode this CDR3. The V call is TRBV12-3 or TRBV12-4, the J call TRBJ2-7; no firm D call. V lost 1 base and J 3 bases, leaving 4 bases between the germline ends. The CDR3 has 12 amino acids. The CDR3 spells CASSLVIYEQYF. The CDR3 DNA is TGTGCCAGCAGTTTAGTTATCTACGAGCAGTACTTC.

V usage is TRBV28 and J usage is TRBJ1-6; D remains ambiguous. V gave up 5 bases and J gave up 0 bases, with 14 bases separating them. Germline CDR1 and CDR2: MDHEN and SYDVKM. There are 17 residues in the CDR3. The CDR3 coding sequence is TGTGCCAGCAGTACCCGTGGAGCGAGCTCCTATAATTCACCCCTCCACTTT. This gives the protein CASSTRGASSYNSPLHF.

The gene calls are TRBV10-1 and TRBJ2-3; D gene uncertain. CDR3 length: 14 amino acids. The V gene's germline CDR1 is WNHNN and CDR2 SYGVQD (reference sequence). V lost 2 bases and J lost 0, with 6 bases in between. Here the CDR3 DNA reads TGCGCCAGCAGTGAGAGAGTTAGCACAGATACGCAGTATTTT. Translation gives CASSERVSTDTQYF.

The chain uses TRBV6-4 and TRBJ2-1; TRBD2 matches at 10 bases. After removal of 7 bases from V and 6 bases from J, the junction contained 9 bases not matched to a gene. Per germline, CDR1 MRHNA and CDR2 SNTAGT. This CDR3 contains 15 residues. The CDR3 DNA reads TGTGCCAGCATTTCTAGCGGGAGTAAATGCAATGAGCAGTTCTTC. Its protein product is CASISSGSKCNEQFF.

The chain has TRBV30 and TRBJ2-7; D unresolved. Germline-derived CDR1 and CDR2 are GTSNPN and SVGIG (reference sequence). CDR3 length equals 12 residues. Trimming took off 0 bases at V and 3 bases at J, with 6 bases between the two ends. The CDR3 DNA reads TGTGCCTGGAGTGTGGGCCTCTACGAGCAGTACTTC. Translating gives CAWSVGLYEQYF.

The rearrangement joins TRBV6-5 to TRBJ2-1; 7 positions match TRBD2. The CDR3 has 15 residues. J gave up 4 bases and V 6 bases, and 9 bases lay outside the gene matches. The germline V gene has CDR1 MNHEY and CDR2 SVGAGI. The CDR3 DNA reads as TGTGCCAGCAGCCTGAAACTAGCGCCTTACAATGAGCAGTTCTTC. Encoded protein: CASSLKLAPYNEQFF.

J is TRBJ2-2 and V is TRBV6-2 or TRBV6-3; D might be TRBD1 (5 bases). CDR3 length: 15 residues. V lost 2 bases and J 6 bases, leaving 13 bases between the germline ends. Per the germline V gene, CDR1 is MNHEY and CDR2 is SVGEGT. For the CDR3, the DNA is TGTGCCAGCAGTTACGGCCAGGGCCGGGCCGGGGAGCTGTTTTTT. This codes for CASSYGQGRAGELFF.

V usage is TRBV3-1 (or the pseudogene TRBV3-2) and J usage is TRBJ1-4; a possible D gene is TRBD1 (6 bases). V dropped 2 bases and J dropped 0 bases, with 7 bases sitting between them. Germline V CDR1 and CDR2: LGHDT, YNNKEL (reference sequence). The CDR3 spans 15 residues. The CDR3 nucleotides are TGTGCCAGCAGCCAACAGGGGTCAACTAATGAAAAACTGTTTTTT. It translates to CASSQQGSTNEKLFF.

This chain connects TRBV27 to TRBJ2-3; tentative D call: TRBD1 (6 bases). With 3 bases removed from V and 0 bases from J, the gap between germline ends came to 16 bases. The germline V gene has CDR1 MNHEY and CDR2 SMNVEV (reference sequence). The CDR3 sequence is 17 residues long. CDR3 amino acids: CASSFSRTATSTDTQYF. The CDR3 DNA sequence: TGTGCCAGCAGTTTCAGCCGGACAGCAACTAGCACAGATACGCAGTATTTT.

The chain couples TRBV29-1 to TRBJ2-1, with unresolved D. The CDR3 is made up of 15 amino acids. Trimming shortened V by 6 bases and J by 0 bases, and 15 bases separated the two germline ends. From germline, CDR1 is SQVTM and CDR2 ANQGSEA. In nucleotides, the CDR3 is TGCAGCGTCCGACTCGTGGGTAGCTCCTACAATGAGCAGTTCTTC. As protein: CSVRLVGSSYNEQFF.

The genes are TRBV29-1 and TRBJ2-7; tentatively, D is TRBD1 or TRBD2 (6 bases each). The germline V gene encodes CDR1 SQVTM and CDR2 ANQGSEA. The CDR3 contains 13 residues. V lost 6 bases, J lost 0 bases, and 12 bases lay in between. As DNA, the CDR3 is TGCAGCGTAAGGCGGGACATCTCCTACGAGCAGTACTTC. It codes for CSVRRDISYEQYF.

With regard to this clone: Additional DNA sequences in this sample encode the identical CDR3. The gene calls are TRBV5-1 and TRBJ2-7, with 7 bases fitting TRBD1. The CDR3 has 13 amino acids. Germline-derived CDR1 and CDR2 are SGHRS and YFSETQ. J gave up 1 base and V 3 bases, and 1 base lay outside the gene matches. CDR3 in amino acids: CASSSGQSYEQYF. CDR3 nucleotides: TGCGCCAGCAGCTCGGGACAGTCCTACGAGCAGTACTTC. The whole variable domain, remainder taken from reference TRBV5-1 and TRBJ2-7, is KAGVTQTPRYLIKTRGQQVTLSCSPISGHRSVSWYQQTPGQGLQFLFEYFSETQRNKGNFPGRFSGRQFSNSRSEMNVSTLELGDSALYLCASSSGQSYEQYFGPGTRLTVT.

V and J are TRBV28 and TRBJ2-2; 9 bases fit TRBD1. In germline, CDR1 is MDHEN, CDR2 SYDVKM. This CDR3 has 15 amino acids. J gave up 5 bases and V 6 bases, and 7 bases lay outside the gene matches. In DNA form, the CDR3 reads TGTGCCAGCAGACCCGGACAGGGGAGTACCGGGGAGCTGTTTTTT. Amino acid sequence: CASRPGQGSTGELFF.

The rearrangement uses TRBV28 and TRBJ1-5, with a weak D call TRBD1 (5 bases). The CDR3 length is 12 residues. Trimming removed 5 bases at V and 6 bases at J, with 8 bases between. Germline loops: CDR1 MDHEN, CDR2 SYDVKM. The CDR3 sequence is CASSATGQPQHF. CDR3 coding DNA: TGTGCCAGCAGTGCCACAGGTCAGCCCCAGCATTTT.

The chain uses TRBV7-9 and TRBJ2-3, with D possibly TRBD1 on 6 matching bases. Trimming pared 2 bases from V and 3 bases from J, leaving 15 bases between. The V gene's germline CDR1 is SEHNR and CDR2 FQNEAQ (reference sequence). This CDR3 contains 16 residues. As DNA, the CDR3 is TGTGCCAGCAGCTTACCTTTAGGACAGAAGACAGATACGCAGTATTTT. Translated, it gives CASSLPLGQKTDTQYF.